This T cell receptor (beta chain) was recovered during a study of blood T cells in healthy people across ages. Whole-study results and caveats: A strong correlation was seen between TCR beta diversity and naive T cell percentage. Versus aged donors, long-lived donors had higher diversity and more naive CD4+ cells.

Concerning this clonotype: What it recognizes is unknown.

A second PCR, run for about 7 to 11 cycles, used a sample-barcoded 5' primer plus a J-beta primer mix. Every cDNA was tagged by a template-switch adaptor with 12 random nucleotides. MiXCR was run by TCRdb on the 5' RACE reads, yielding one entry per CDR3 protein. Found here are about 730,000 distinct CDR3 sequences, about 42% of them singletons; the top ten hold less than 25%. Germline V gives CDR1 SGHRS, CDR2 YFSETQ. Trimming pared 7 bases from V and 2 bases from J, leaving 27 bases between. The CDR3 totals 18 residues. The sequence derives from a woman aged 60-75 years in good health. Source material: blood. This rearrangement joins TRBV5-1 to TRBJ1-2; weak D call: TRBD1 (5 bases). The CDR3 is CASYWAPSTDQGNYGYTF. The CDR3 nucleotides read TGCGCCAGCTACTGGGCCCCAAGCACTGATCAGGGAAACTATGGCTACACCTTC.